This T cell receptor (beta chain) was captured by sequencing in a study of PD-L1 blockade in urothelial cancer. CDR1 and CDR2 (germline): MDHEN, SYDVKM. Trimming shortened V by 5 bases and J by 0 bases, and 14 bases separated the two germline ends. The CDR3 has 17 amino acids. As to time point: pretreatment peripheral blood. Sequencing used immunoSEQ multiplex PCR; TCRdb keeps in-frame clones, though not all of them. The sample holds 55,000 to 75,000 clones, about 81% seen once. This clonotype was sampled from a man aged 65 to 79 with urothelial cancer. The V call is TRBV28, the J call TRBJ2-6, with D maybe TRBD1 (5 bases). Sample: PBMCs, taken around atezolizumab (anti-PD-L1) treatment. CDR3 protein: CASSGAVISSGANVLTF. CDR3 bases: TGTGCCAGCAGTGGGGCCGTTATTTCCTCTGGGGCCAACGTCCTGACTTTC.